The 27 T cell receptor beta chains listed next were all sequenced from one sample in a study of cytomegalovirus exposure and HLA in healthy donors. PCR used 60 Vbeta primers and 13 Jbeta primers. The method was immunoSEQ multiplex PCR; TCRdb's version includes in-frame clones alone and lacks a portion of them. This sample contains 180,000 or so clones. Material: PBMCs. All receptors come from a boy aged 5-17 years in good health and CMV-seronegative.

The V gene is TRBV7-3, the J gene TRBJ2-2; D is ambiguous. This CDR3 is built from 16 residues. V lost 2 bases to trimming and J lost 6 bases, with 16 bases between them. Germline V gene lookup returns CDR1 SGHTA and CDR2 FQGTGA. DNA of the CDR3: TGTGCCAGCAGCTTAGATGGCGCTTTGCGGTCCGGGGAGCTGTTTTTT. It encodes CASSLDGALRSGELFF. The complete variable domain, with remaining parts taken from reference TRBV7-3 and TRBJ2-2, reads GAGVSQTPSNKVTEKGKYVELRCDPISGHTALYWYRQSLGQGPEFLIYFQGTGAADDSGLPNDRFFAVRPEGSVSTLKIQRTERGDSAVYLCASSLDGALRSGELFFGEGSRLTVL.

The chain combines TRBV19 with TRBJ2-3, with 11 bases fitting TRBD2. Trimming cost V 6 bases and J 4 bases; bases outside gene matches: 6. Germline V gene lookup returns CDR1 LNHDA and CDR2 SQIVND (reference sequence). The CDR3 loop spans 15 amino acids. The CDR3 reads CASRLAGAAADTQYF. The CDR3 DNA follows: TGTGCCAGTAGACTAGCGGGGGCCGCCGCAGATACGCAGTATTTT.

This chain uses TRBV7-6 with TRBJ1-2; the match to TRBD1 covers 10 bases. This CDR3 is 17 amino acids long. From germline, CDR1 is SGHVS and CDR2 FNYEAQ. V dropped 5 bases and J dropped 4; count of bases not matched to a gene: 13. The CDR3 spells CASSAGLGTGEGYGYTF. The DNA of the CDR3 is TGTGCCAGCAGCGCTGGTTTGGGGACAGGGGAGGGCTATGGCTACACCTTC. The full variable domain, its missing parts supplied by reference TRBV7-6 and TRBJ1-2, is GAGVSQSPRYKVTKRGQDVALRCDPISGHVSLYWYRQALGQGPEFLTYFNYEAQQDKSGLPNDRFSAERPEGSISTLTIQRTEQRDSAMYRCASSAGLGTGEGYGYTFGSGTRLTVV.

V and J are TRBV13 and TRBJ2-5; 10 bases map to TRBD1. Germline V gene data show CDR1 as PRHDT and CDR2 as FYEKMQ (reference sequence). V dropped 1 base and J dropped 4; count of bases not matched to a gene: 3. The CDR3 is 15 residues long. CDR3 sequence reads: CASSLVGQGGETQYF. The CDR3 DNA is TGTGCCAGCAGCTTAGTTGGACAGGGGGGAGAGACCCAGTACTTC.

The chain couples TRBV9 to TRBJ2-3; 8 nucleotides match TRBD2. CDR1 and CDR2 from the germline V gene are SGDLS and YYNGEE. The trim removed 3 bases at V and 0 bases at J, leaving 15 bases unmatched. The CDR3 spans 19 residues. Here the CDR3 reads CASSGRGVAGSSSTDTQYF. The DNA of the CDR3 is TGTGCCAGCAGCGGACGAGGTGTAGCGGGGTCGTCTAGCACAGATACGCAGTATTTT.

The chain links TRBV9 to TRBJ2-5; 8 bases line up with TRBD1. In germline, CDR1 is SGDLS, CDR2 YYNGEE. The length of the CDR3 is 17 residues. Trimming cost V 3 bases and J 5 bases; bases outside gene matches: 15. The chain's CDR3 is CASSEDQGASKGETQYF. The CDR3 bases are TGTGCCAGCAGCGAAGACCAGGGGGCTTCTAAAGGGGAGACCCAGTACTTC.

This chain uses TRBV7-9 with TRBJ2-3, with a tentative D call TRBD1 (8 bases). CDR3 size: 17 residues. Germline loops: CDR1 SEHNR, CDR2 FQNEAQ (reference sequence). With 1 base removed from V and 0 bases from J, the gap between germline ends came to 14 bases. CDR3 sequence: CASSLVGGDRSTDTQYF. The CDR3 region has the DNA TGTGCCAGCAGCTTAGTGGGGGGGGACAGGAGCACAGATACGCAGTATTTT.

The chain recombines TRBV5-1 with TRBJ1-1, with D uncertain. CDR3 length equals 14 residues. CDR1 SGHRS and CDR2 YFSETQ come from the germline V gene. Trimming left V 0 bases short and J 6 bases short, with 12 bases between. In DNA, the CDR3 is TGCGCCAGCAGCTTGGCACCCGAGGGTTCTGAAGCTTTCTTT. Translating it yields CASSLAPEGSEAFF.

The chain links TRBV27 to TRBJ1-6; TRBD1 aligns across 8 bases. V lost 6 bases and J lost 7; bases outside the gene matches: 8. CDR1 is MNHEY and CDR2 is SMNVEV in the germline V gene (reference sequence). The CDR3 sequence is 15 residues long. The chain's CDR3 is CASSGQGTRNSPLHF. CDR3 DNA: TGTGCCAGCAGCGGACAGGGAACCCGAAATTCACCCCTCCACTTT.

The V call is TRBV9, the J call TRBJ2-3; 12 bases align to TRBD1. The CDR3 contains 15 residues. Germline assignment: CDR1 SGDLS and CDR2 YYNGEE. Trimming removed 3 bases from V and 4 bases from J; junction bases left unmatched: 3. CDR3 sequence reads: CASSGDRGRPDTQYF. For the CDR3, the DNA is TGTGCCAGCAGCGGGGACAGGGGGCGACCAGATACGCAGTATTTT.

The rearrangement uses TRBV6-5 and TRBJ1-3; D gene uncertain. CDR3 length equals 13 residues. The V end was cut by 0 bases, the J end by 3 bases, with 3 bases between. CDR1 MNHEY and CDR2 SVGAGI come from the germline V gene. CDR3 protein: CASSYSSGNTIYF. CDR3 bases: TGTGCCAGCAGTTACTCGAGTGGAAACACCATATATTTT.

The rearrangement joins TRBV18 to TRBJ1-2; D gene ambiguous. This CDR3 spans 15 amino acids. Trimming removed 4 bases from V and 4 bases from J, with 16 bases in between. The germline gives CDR1 KGHSH, CDR2 LQKENI. The CDR3 DNA is TGTGCCAGCTCACAAACAGCCGGGGAGGGCTATGGCTACACCTTC. It codes for CASSQTAGEGYGYTF.

This sequence joins TRBV28 and TRBJ2-5; weak D call: TRBD1 (6 bases). The CDR3 is made up of 13 amino acids. CDR1 and CDR2 from the germline V gene are MDHEN and SYDVKM. Trimming removed 8 bases from V and 2 bases from J, with 12 bases in between. CDR3 in DNA: TGTGCCAGCCACGTAGGGGGACAAGAGACCCAGTACTTC. It is translated as CASHVGGQETQYF.

The V gene is TRBV10-3, the J gene TRBJ2-7; TRBD1 might be the D (5 bases). Per the germline V gene, CDR1 is ENHRY and CDR2 is SYGVKD. This CDR3 has 14 residues. V was trimmed by 4 bases and J by 5 bases, leaving 15 bases between them. CDR3 in amino acids: CAISGGQRRDEQYF. Written as DNA, the CDR3 is TGTGCCATCAGTGGGGGCCAACGACGGGACGAGCAGTACTTC.

V is TRBV7-3 and J is TRBJ2-2; D perhaps matches TRBD1 (5 bases). Germline CDR1 reads SGHTA; CDR2 reads FQGTGA. The CDR3 is 14 residues long. Trimming cost V 1 base and J 3 bases, with 6 bases left between them. In DNA, the CDR3 is TGTGCCAGCAGCTTAAGGGGCGACACCGGGGAGCTGTTTTTT. It codes for CASSLRGDTGELFF.

This chain uses TRBV27 with TRBJ2-7; 7 bases agree with TRBD1. V lost 8 bases and J lost 3; bases outside the gene matches: 13. The CDR3 covers 15 residues. CDR1 and CDR2 (germline): MNHEY, SMNVEV (reference sequence). The CDR3 sequence is CASPQVGQRYYEQYF. The DNA for the CDR3 is TGTGCCAGCCCGCAGGTGGGACAGAGATACTACGAGCAGTACTTC.

The J gene is TRBJ2-7, the V gene TRBV7-8, with TRBD1 as a possible D gene (5 bases). The ends were cut back, 3 bases at V and 6 bases at J, with 12 bases in the middle. The CDR3 extends over 13 amino acids. The germline V gene encodes CDR1 SGHVS and CDR2 FQNEAQ. CDR3 nucleotides: TGTGCCAGCAGCTTGTATGGGGCTTTCGAGCAGTACTTC. Protein: CASSLYGAFEQYF.

The chain recombines TRBV27 with TRBJ2-2; 16 nucleotides line up with TRBD2. V shed 8 bases, J shed 6 bases, and the junction held 9 bases outside the gene matches. The CDR3 loop spans 17 amino acids. Germline V gene data show CDR1 as MNHEY and CDR2 as SMNVEV (reference sequence). CDR3: CASSPTGTSGGAGELFF. For the CDR3, the DNA is TGTGCCAGCTCCCCGACCGGGACTAGCGGGGGGGCCGGGGAGCTGTTTTTT.

The rearrangement joins TRBV27 to TRBJ1-5; D is unresolved. V lost 2 bases and J lost 7, with 15 bases in between. CDR1 is MNHEY, CDR2 SMNVEV, per germline (reference sequence). This CDR3 has 15 residues. CDR3 in DNA: TGTGCCAGCAGTTTAAGACTGGGAGTGGGGCAGCCCCAGCATTTT. Translation: CASSLRLGVGQPQHF.

The chain joins TRBV27 to TRBJ2-1, with a weak D call TRBD1 (5 bases). Germline V CDR1 and CDR2: MNHEY, SMNVEV (reference sequence). V was clipped by 1 base and J by 10 bases, with 11 bases between them. There are 13 residues in the CDR3. The CDR3 reads CASSLFSRQEQFF. Here the CDR3 DNA reads TGTGCCAGCAGTTTATTCTCACGACAGGAGCAGTTCTTC.

The V and J genes are TRBV2 and TRBJ1-1; D gene unclear. Trimming shortened V by 5 bases and J by 1 base, and 20 bases separated the two germline ends. The CDR3 runs 17 residues. Germline CDR1 and CDR2: SNHLY and FYNNEI. CDR3 in DNA: TGTGCCAGCAGTACCTTACCTTTGACTTATGCGAACACTGAAGCTTTCTTT. Translating it yields CASSTLPLTYANTEAFF. The complete variable domain, with remaining parts taken from reference TRBV2 and TRBJ1-1, reads EPEVTQTPSHQVTQMGQEVILRCVPISNHLYFYWYRQILGQKVEFLVSFYNNEISEKSEIFDDQFSVERPDGSNFTLKIRSTKLEDSAMYFCASSTLPLTYANTEAFFGQGTRLTVV.

This chain links TRBV28 with TRBJ1-1; 7 positions match TRBD1. The CDR3 totals 15 residues. In germline, CDR1 is MDHEN, CDR2 SYDVKM. Trimming removed 5 bases from V and 12 bases from J; junction bases left unmatched: 18. This CDR3 reads CASSPPTGMVRKTFF. CDR3 DNA sequence: TGTGCCAGCAGTCCCCCGACAGGGATGGTACGGAAAACTTTCTTT.

The chain uses TRBV19 and TRBJ2-1; 7 bases are a match to TRBD2. Germline V CDR1 and CDR2: LNHDA, SQIVND (reference sequence). The CDR3 runs to 15 residues. The ends lost 3 bases at V and 2 bases at J; junction bases unmatched: 4. As DNA, the CDR3 is TGTGCCAGTAGTATGAGGAGCGGGGCCTACAATGAGCAGTTCTTC. As protein: CASSMRSGAYNEQFF.

This rearrangement joins TRBV4-2 to TRBJ1-4, with 7 nucleotides matching TRBD1. The J segment lost 3 bases and the V segment lost 1 base, leaving 5 bases of the junction unmatched. The CDR3 has 16 residues. Germline CDR1 reads LGHNA; CDR2 reads YNFKEQ. The CDR3 protein is CASSQGTGVANEKLFF. The DNA for the CDR3 is TGTGCCAGCAGCCAAGGAACAGGGGTGGCTAATGAAAAACTGTTTTTT.

V and J are TRBV4-1 and TRBJ1-2; D is undetermined. Trimming stripped 0 bases from V and 3 bases from J, with 5 bases between. The CDR3 contains 13 residues. Germline CDR1 and CDR2: MGHRA and YSYEKL. This chain's CDR3 is CASSQDGDYGYTF. CDR3 nucleotides: TGCGCCAGCAGCCAAGACGGAGACTATGGCTACACCTTC.

For the CDR3, the DNA is TGTGCCAGCAGCGTAAACGAAGCGGGGGCGGGAGATACGCAGTATTTT. It yields the protein CASSVNEAGAGDTQYF. V is TRBV9 and J is TRBJ2-3; 8 nucleotides agree with TRBD2. CDR1 SGDLS and CDR2 YYNGEE come from the germline V gene. Losses at the gene ends were 1 base for V and 5 bases for J; bases not matched to a gene: 9. CDR3 length: 16 residues.

The chain joins TRBV19 to TRBJ1-2; 7 bases fit TRBD1. Germline trimming cut 5 bases from V and 1 base from J; bases unmatched to any gene: 13. CDR1 and CDR2 (germline): LNHDA, SQIVND (reference sequence). This CDR3 contains 17 residues. As DNA, the CDR3 is TGTGCCAGTAGTCCCCTTCCCGGGACAGATTTTAACTATGGCTACACCTTC. Its translation is CASSPLPGTDFNYGYTF.